What follows are 25 T cell receptor beta chains derived from one specimen sequenced in a study of identical twins' blood T cells. TCRdb passed the 5' RACE reads through MiXCR, listing each CDR3 protein once. The table lists 1,300 or so distinct CDR3 sequences, approximately 71% of them singletons. The sample comprised PBMCs. These receptors were taken from a woman aged 18-49 years in good health.

The gene calls are TRBV6-1 and TRBJ1-1; D gene ambiguous. The germline V gene encodes CDR1 MNHNS and CDR2 SASEGT. Trimming left V 6 bases short and J 1 base short, with 9 bases between. The CDR3 is 13 residues long. CDR3 nucleotide sequence: TGTGCCAGCAGCATCAATAGGAACACTGAAGCTTTCTTT. This gives the protein CASSINRNTEAFF.

This clonotype was observed a handful of times. The chain links TRBV7-9 to TRBJ1-1; tentatively, D is TRBD1 (5 bases). There are 11 residues in the CDR3. The V and J ends lost 1 base and 8 bases respectively, with 5 bases between them. Germline loops: CDR1 SEHNR, CDR2 FQNEAQ (reference sequence). CDR3 in DNA: TGTGCCAGCAGCTTAGGACAGGAAGCTTTCTTT. The encoded protein is CASSLGQEAFF.

This clonotype rates as large (0.1 to 1%). Its ends do not fully match the called genes, so a read error is possible. The rearrangement joins TRBV7-7 to TRBJ1-1; D not resolved. The CDR3 is made up of 13 amino acids. Germline V gives CDR1 SSHAT, CDR2 FNYEAQ (reference sequence). CDR3 coding DNA: TGTGCTAGCAGCTTATCTCCGGAGACTGAAGCTTTCTTT. It encodes CASSLSPETEAFF.

The chain joins TRBV30 to TRBJ2-1; the D gene is possibly TRBD1 (6 bases). Trimming removed 7 bases from V and 5 bases from J, with 24 bases in between. This CDR3 spans 16 amino acids. Germline-derived CDR1 and CDR2 are GTSNPN and SVGIG (reference sequence). Written as DNA, the CDR3 is TGTGCCTTCAGGGGTTATTCTTTGTGGACCAACAATGAGCAGTTCTTC. This encodes CAFRGYSLWTNNEQFF.

V gene TRBV6-2 or TRBV6-3 combines with J gene TRBJ1-5; 10 bases match TRBD1. CDR3 length: 15 amino acids. Germline assignment: CDR1 MNHEY and CDR2 SVGEGT. The ends lost 6 bases at V and 7 bases at J; junction bases unmatched: 9. DNA for the CDR3: TGTGCCAGCAGCCAGGGACAGGGGTTACGACAGCCCCAGCATTTT. It yields the protein CASSQGQGLRQPQHF.

This clonotype is judged large. The rearrangement joins TRBV6-5 to TRBJ1-6; maybe TRBD1 (5 bases). Trimming stripped 0 bases from V and 9 bases from J, with 15 bases between. Germline V gene data show CDR1 as MNHEY and CDR2 as SVGAGI. The CDR3 has 16 residues. The CDR3 is CASSYSRGEGISPLHF. CDR3 in DNA: TGTGCCAGCAGTTACTCGAGGGGTGAGGGTATTTCACCCCTCCACTTT.

The gene calls are TRBV7-9 and TRBJ2-3; no clear D gene. V was shortened by 1 base and J by 2 bases, with 10 bases between the two germline ends. This CDR3 is 15 amino acids long. Germline-derived CDR1 and CDR2 are SEHNR and FQNEAQ (reference sequence). Here the CDR3 DNA reads TGTGCCAGCAGCTTAGGTCACAGACTCACAGATACGCAGTATTTT. It encodes CASSLGHRLTDTQYF.

This chain links TRBV11-3 with TRBJ2-7; 9 nucleotides align to TRBD1. CDR1 SGHNT and CDR2 YENEEA come from the germline V gene. The CDR3 runs to 12 residues. The V gene end was trimmed by 3 bases and the J gene end by 8 bases; junction bases not matched to a gene: 2. This chain's CDR3 is CASSLGTGKQYF. The CDR3 coding sequence is TGTGCCAGCAGCTTGGGGACAGGGAAGCAGTACTTC.

The rearrangement uses TRBV20-1 and TRBJ1-5; unclear D gene. The germline CDR1 and CDR2 sequences are DFQATT and SNEGSKA (reference sequence). V was pared by 7 bases and J by 0 bases, with 13 bases between. This CDR3 comprises 14 residues. CDR3 DNA: TGCAGTGGGGAGAGTTTGAATAGCAATCAGCCCCAGCATTTT. It codes for CSGESLNSNQPQHF.

The V gene is TRBV4-3, the J gene TRBJ2-3; no definite D call. CDR1 LGHNA and CDR2 YSLEER come from the germline V gene. The CDR3 consists of 14 residues. V was trimmed by 0 bases and J by 3 bases, leaving 7 bases between them. CDR3 protein: CASSQELNTDTQYF. The CDR3 coding sequence is TGCGCCAGCAGCCAAGAGTTAAATACAGATACGCAGTATTTT.

J is TRBJ2-3 and V is TRBV11-2; D remains ambiguous. The CDR3 spans 14 residues. V was pared by 5 bases and J by 7 bases, with 16 bases between. Germline V gene data show CDR1 as SGHAT and CDR2 as FQNNGV. The CDR3 DNA sequence: TGTGCCAGCAGCCGACCGAGCCTATTAAATACGCAGTATTTT. Its translation: CASSRPSLLNTQYF.

This clonotype occurred a few times. The chain combines TRBV6-2 or TRBV6-3 with TRBJ1-2; no definite D call. Trimming removed 0 bases at V and 4 bases at J, with 9 bases between. The CDR3 is 14 residues long. The V gene's germline CDR1 is MNHEY and CDR2 SVGEGT. CDR3 region: CASSYSLGSYGYTF. CDR3 bases: TGTGCCAGCAGTTACTCTCTGGGAAGCTATGGCTACACCTTC.

The rearrangement joins TRBV10-1 to TRBJ1-4, with 12 bases aligning to TRBD1. Unmatched junction bases numbered 31, after V lost 2 bases and J lost 9 bases. From germline, CDR1 is WNHNN and CDR2 SYGVQD (reference sequence). CDR3 size: 24 residues. The CDR3: CASSEGTGGTGHVWGVSTRKKLFF. DNA for the CDR3: TGCGCCAGCAGTGAGGGGACAGGGGGCACAGGGCACGTGTGGGGAGTATCCACGCGAAAAAAACTGTTTTTT.

The genes are TRBV20-1 and TRBJ1-2; D unclear. Deletions cut 6 bases from V and 7 bases from J, with 15 bases between. Germline assignment: CDR1 DFQATT and CDR2 SNEGSKA (reference sequence). The CDR3 has 12 amino acids. The CDR3 region is CSASTDGGGYTF. CDR3 nucleotides: TGCAGTGCCTCCACAGACGGTGGTGGCTACACCTTC.

The V and J genes are TRBV6-1 and TRBJ1-5; TRBD1 might be the D (5 bases). The V end was cut by 4 bases, the J end by 4 bases, with 14 bases between. Germline CDR1 is MNHNS and CDR2 is SASEGT. The CDR3 spans 15 residues. CDR3 in DNA: TGTGCCAGCAGTGGTTCAGGGCGGGAAAATCAGCCCCAGCATTTT. Translated: CASSGSGRENQPQHF.

The chain employs TRBV12-3 or TRBV12-4 and TRBJ1-5; no definite D call. The CDR3 contains 17 residues. V lost 1 base and J 0 bases, leaving 13 bases between the germline ends. The CDR3 loop reads CASSLDRPGNSNQPQHF. The CDR3 region has the DNA TGTGCCAGCAGTTTAGATAGGCCGGGAAATAGCAATCAGCCCCAGCATTTT.

This clonotype came up once. The rearrangement uses TRBV5-6 and TRBJ2-1; possibly TRBD2 for D (5 bases). Trimming shortened V by 2 bases and J by 5 bases, and 8 bases separated the two germline ends. The CDR3 contains 13 residues. Germline assignment: CDR1 SGHDT and CDR2 YYEEEE. CDR3 bases: TGTGCCAGCAGCTTTGGACTCGACAATGAGCAGTTCTTC. Protein product: CASSFGLDNEQFF.

This clonotype is classed as large. V usage is TRBV7-6 and J usage is TRBJ2-1, with 10 positions matching TRBD1. The CDR3 spans 19 residues. Germline V gene data show CDR1 as SGHVS and CDR2 as FNYEAQ. With 3 bases clipped from V and 0 bases from J, the junction kept 11 bases outside the gene matches. The CDR3 bases are TGTGCCAGCAGCTTCCCGGGACAGGGGTCCCTTCTCTCCTACAATGAGCAGTTCTTC. Amino acids: CASSFPGQGSLLSYNEQFF.

The V call is TRBV4-1, the J call TRBJ2-7; unclear D gene. CDR3 length: 14 amino acids. Germline V gene sequence: CDR1 MGHRA, CDR2 YSYEKL. V was trimmed by 1 base and J by 0 bases, leaving 7 bases between them. The CDR3 is CASSQVVGSYEQYF. The CDR3 DNA reads as TGCGCCAGCAGCCAAGTGGTAGGCTCCTACGAGCAGTACTTC.

The V call is TRBV19, the J call TRBJ1-5, with D possibly matching TRBD1 (6 bases). With 7 bases removed from V and 0 bases from J, the gap between germline ends came to 13 bases. Per germline, CDR1 LNHDA and CDR2 SQIVND (reference sequence). The CDR3 has 15 residues. The CDR3 DNA sequence: TGTGCCAGTATGAGAGGGACATCTAGCAATCAGCCCCAGCATTTT. It encodes CASMRGTSSNQPQHF.

This rearrangement joins TRBV2 to TRBJ2-1; 8 bases are a match to TRBD1. The J call may be incorrect, as the DNA end agrees better with TRBJ2-7. The CDR3 is made up of 14 amino acids. Germline-derived CDR1 and CDR2 are SNHLY and FYNNEI. The CDR3 here is CASRVTGDSYEQYF. The CDR3 region has the DNA TGTGCCAGCAGGGTGACAGGGGACTCCTACGAGCAGTACTTC.

Sample share makes this clonotype large. The chain employs TRBV10-3 and TRBJ1-1; D is unclear. V lost 2 bases, J lost 5 bases, and 18 bases lay in between. The germline gives CDR1 ENHRY, CDR2 SYGVKD. The length of the CDR3 is 16 residues. CDR3 in DNA: TGTGCCATCAGTGAGGTGGCAGCCCCTCAGAGGACTGAAGCTTTCTTT. Translated: CAISEVAAPQRTEAFF.

The rearrangement uses TRBV15 and TRBJ1-2, with D possibly matching TRBD1 (5 bases). This CDR3 has 16 amino acids. Germline loops: CDR1 LNHNV, CDR2 YYDKDF (reference sequence). V lost 3 bases and J lost 8, with 22 bases in between. CDR3 region: CATSSYRDGAIVGYTF. The CDR3 region has the DNA TGTGCCACCAGCAGTTACCGGGACGGGGCCATCGTGGGCTACACCTTC.

The chain is built from TRBV7-2 and TRBJ2-3, with D possibly TRBD2 on 7 matching bases. Germline V gene sequence: CDR1 SGHTA, CDR2 FQGNSA. The length of the CDR3 is 16 residues. Trimming shortened V by 6 bases and J by 3 bases, and 19 bases separated the two germline ends. The CDR3 DNA reads TGTGCCAGCAGAACGCTGAGGGGGGGATTTACAGATACGCAGTATTTT. Translated, it gives CASRTLRGGFTDTQYF.

This clonotype was seen just once. The CDR3 sequence: CASGNRQSAFEAFF. The CDR3 DNA is TGTGCCAGCGGAAACCGACAGTCTGCATTTGAAGCTTTCTTT. This sequence joins TRBV6-6 and TRBJ1-1; perhaps TRBD1 as D (5 bases). V lost 8 bases and J 7 bases, leaving 20 bases between the germline ends. Germline V lookup: CDR1 MNHNY, CDR2 SVGAGI (reference sequence). This CDR3 spans 14 amino acids.